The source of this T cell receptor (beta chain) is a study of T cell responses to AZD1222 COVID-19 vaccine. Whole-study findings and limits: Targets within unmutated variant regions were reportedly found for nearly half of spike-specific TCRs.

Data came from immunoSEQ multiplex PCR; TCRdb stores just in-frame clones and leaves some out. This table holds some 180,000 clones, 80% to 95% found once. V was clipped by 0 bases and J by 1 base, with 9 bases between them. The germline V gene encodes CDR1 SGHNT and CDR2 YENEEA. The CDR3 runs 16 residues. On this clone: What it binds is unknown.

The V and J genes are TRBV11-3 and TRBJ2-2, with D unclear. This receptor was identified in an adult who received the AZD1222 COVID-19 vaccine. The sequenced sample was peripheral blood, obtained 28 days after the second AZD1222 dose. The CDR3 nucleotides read TGTGCCAGCAGCTTAGATGGTCAGATGAACACCGGGGAGCTGTTTTTT. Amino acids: CASSLDGQMNTGELFF. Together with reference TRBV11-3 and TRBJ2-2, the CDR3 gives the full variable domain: EAGVVQSPRYKIIEKKQPVAFWCNPISGHNTLYWYLQNLGQGPELLIRYENEEAVDDSQLPKDRFSAERLKGVDSTLKIQPAELGDSAVYLCASSLDGQMNTGELFFGEGSRLTVL.